This T cell receptor beta chain originates from a study of CD8+CD57+ T cells in acquired aplastic anemia. Genomic DNA constituted the template upon which TCR beta VDJ and CDR3 profiling was performed. TCRdb independently ran MiXCR on the reads; one entry per CDR3 protein. The data contain roughly 180,000 distinct CDR3 sequences, 40% to 50% of them singletons. This CDR3 is 16 amino acids long. Trimming shortened V by 2 bases and J by 4 bases, and 17 bases separated the two germline ends. CDR1 is SNHLY and CDR2 is FYNNEI in the germline V gene. The chain is built from TRBV2 and TRBJ1-2, with no clear D. The receptor comes from a human donor in good health. The sequencing input was sorted CD4+, CD8+, or CD8+CD57+ T cells (not recorded which) from PBMCs. In DNA, the CDR3 is TGTGCCAGCAGTGAACCTCTCAAGGGTCGTGGCTATGGCTACACCTTC. Its translation: CASSEPLKGRGYGYTF.